This T cell receptor (beta chain) was found in a study of T-cell reconstitution after alpha-beta-depleted transplantation in children. Points from the study as a whole: Newly made T cells mostly supplied T-cell counts and diversity one year after transplant. Expanded graft clones, several hundred of them, were reportedly the source of alpha-beta T cells about two months after transplant. Some patients owed their high day-60 TCRbeta diversity to surviving recipient T cells and thymic progenitors.

This clonotype was recorded at least ten times. Its antigen remains unidentified. Preparation of the TCRbeta library was carried out with unique molecular identifiers. One entry per CDR3 protein, called by TCRdb with MiXCR from the PCR reads. The repertoire has approximately 300,000 distinct CDR3 sequences, roughly 8.2% of them found once; the top ten carry around 10%. This TCR was sampled from a female patient aged 2 to 10 who had a stem cell transplant for Fanconi anemia, so the T cells may come from the graft donor. Sequences were derived from peripheral blood, sampled 360 days after TCRalphabeta/CD19-depleted stem cell transplant.

CDR3 nucleotide sequence: TGTGCCAGCAGTTACCTGGACAGGGGTTACGAGCAGTACTTC. This sequence encodes CASSYLDRGYEQYF. The chain joins TRBV6-5 to TRBJ2-7; 9 bases align to TRBD1. CDR3 length: 14 amino acids. V lost 2 bases and J lost 4; bases outside the gene matches: 3. CDR1 MNHEY and CDR2 SVGAGI come from the germline V gene.